Following are 17 T cell receptor beta chains from one sample sequenced in a study of spatial heterogeneity in lung cancer. Time point indicated: blood at routine non-recurrence follow-up after resection. TCRdb reprocessed the 5' RACE reads with MiXCR, giving one entry per CDR3 protein. The repertoire consists of 40,000 to 45,000 distinct CDR3 sequences, with 20% to 25% occurring once and the leading ten covering under 8%. The source was PBMCs, collected at follow-up. These receptors originate from a female donor with early-stage non-small cell lung cancer.

V gene TRBV5-1 combines with J gene TRBJ2-7; 7 bases are shared with TRBD1. CDR3 length: 14 residues. V shed 0 bases and J 4 bases; nucleotides not matched to a gene: 4. The germline V gene encodes CDR1 SGHRS and CDR2 YFSETQ. The CDR3, as DNA: TGCGCCAGCAGCTTGGAAGGGGGCCCATACGAGCAGTACTTC. Protein: CASSLEGGPYEQYF. The variable domain in full, completed from reference TRBV5-1 and TRBJ2-7, reads KAGVTQTPRYLIKTRGQQVTLSCSPISGHRSVSWYQQTPGQGLQFLFEYFSETQRNKGNFPGRFSGRQFSNSRSEMNVSTLELGDSALYLCASSLEGGPYEQYFGPGTRLTVT.

This CDR3 reads CASSPETEQPQHF. The CDR3, as DNA: TGTGCCAGCTCACCGGAGACAGAACAGCCCCAGCATTTT. The chain is built from TRBV18 and TRBJ1-5, with D maybe TRBD1 (5 bases). Germline-derived CDR1 and CDR2 are KGHSH and LQKENI. The germline V and J ends were trimmed by 3 bases and 7 bases, with 10 bases remaining between them. This CDR3 spans 13 amino acids.

Only a few counts were recorded for this clonotype. The chain couples TRBV10-3 to TRBJ1-5; tentative D call: TRBD1 (5 bases). The CDR3 sequence is 12 residues long. V was shortened by 5 bases and J by 6 bases, with 8 bases between the two germline ends. The V gene's germline CDR1 is ENHRY and CDR2 SYGVKD. CDR3 amino acids: CAISSRGQPQHF. The CDR3 DNA is TGTGCCATCAGTTCAAGGGGTCAGCCCCAGCATTTT.

This clonotype counts as medium-sized. The J gene is TRBJ2-5, the V gene TRBV7-9; 8 bases align to TRBD2. V was clipped by 2 bases and J by 7 bases; unmatched bases: 12. In germline, CDR1 is SEHNR, CDR2 FQNEAQ (reference sequence). This CDR3 region has 16 residues. This chain's CDR3 is CASSLRRGEPMRTQYF. CDR3 in DNA: TGTGCCAGCAGCTTAAGGCGGGGGGAACCAATGAGGACCCAGTACTTC. The entire variable domain, with the rest obtained from reference TRBV7-9 and TRBJ2-5, is as follows: DTGVSQNPRHKITKRGQNVTFRCDPISEHNRLYWYRQTLGQGPEFLTYFQNEAQLEKSRLLSDRFSAERPKGSFSTLEIQRTEQGDSAMYLCASSLRRGEPMRTQYFGPGTRLLVL.

The chain has TRBV3-1 and TRBJ2-5; 9 nucleotides line up with TRBD2. The length of the CDR3 is 16 residues. V gave up 1 base and J gave up 1 base; unmatched junction bases: 4. Germline loops: CDR1 LGHDT, CDR2 YNNKEL (reference sequence). Here the CDR3 reads CASSQGRTSAQETQYF. The CDR3 nucleotides are TGTGCCAGCAGCCAAGGTCGGACTAGCGCCCAAGAGACCCAGTACTTC.

This chain links TRBV5-1 with TRBJ2-1; weak D call: TRBD1 (6 bases). The germline V and J ends were trimmed by 0 bases and 1 base, with 11 bases remaining between them. In germline, CDR1 is SGHRS, CDR2 YFSETQ. The CDR3 consists of 16 residues. CDR3 amino acids: CASSLAGVQSYNEQFF. DNA of the CDR3: TGCGCCAGCAGCTTGGCAGGGGTACAGTCCTACAATGAGCAGTTCTTC.

This clonotype has just a few counts. J is TRBJ2-7 and V is TRBV29-1, with D possibly being TRBD2 (6 bases). There are 13 residues in the CDR3. Trimming shortened V by 4 bases and J by 7 bases, and 17 bases separated the two germline ends. Looked up from germline, CDR1 is SQVTM and CDR2 is ANQGSEA. In nucleotides, the CDR3 is TGCAGCGTTGTAACGGGAGCGACCGATGAGCAGTACTTC. Encoded protein: CSVVTGATDEQYF.

The sample holds a few counts of this clonotype. The chain has TRBV5-1 and TRBJ2-1, with 8 bases matching TRBD2. This CDR3 spans 15 amino acids. V lost 5 bases to trimming and J lost 6 bases; unmatched junction nucleotides: 10. CDR1 is SGHRS and CDR2 is YFSETQ in the germline V gene. This chain's CDR3 is CASRPGLGLGNEQFF. The DNA for the CDR3 is TGCGCCAGCAGGCCGGGACTAGGTTTGGGCAATGAGCAGTTCTTC.

The chain has TRBV25-1 and TRBJ1-6; D perhaps matches TRBD1 (5 bases). V lost 4 bases and J 8 bases, leaving 12 bases between the germline ends. The germline V gene has CDR1 MGHDK and CDR2 SYGVNS. CDR3 size: 14 residues. CDR3 nucleotide sequence: TGTGCCAGCAGTGTATGGGGCAAAGATTCACCCCTCCACTTT. Protein: CASSVWGKDSPLHF.

This clonotype appeared a few times. The rearrangement links TRBV6-1 to TRBJ1-3; TRBD1 might be the D (6 bases). This CDR3 is 17 amino acids long. Germline V lookup: CDR1 MNHNS, CDR2 SASEGT. The germline V and J ends were trimmed by 4 bases and 0 bases, with 16 bases remaining between them. CDR3 loop: CASSGRTVQNSGNTIYF. In DNA form, the CDR3 reads TGTGCCAGCAGTGGACGGACAGTCCAAAACTCTGGAAACACCATATATTTT.

This rearrangement joins TRBV2 to TRBJ2-2; 8 bases map to TRBD1. Germline CDR1 and CDR2: SNHLY and FYNNEI. Unmatched junction bases numbered 7, after V lost 6 bases and J lost 7 bases. This CDR3 is 14 amino acids long. The CDR3 nucleotides read TGTGCCAGCAGACCCGACAGGGGCCACGGGGAGCTGTTTTTT. Translated, it gives CASRPDRGHGELFF.

J is TRBJ1-4 and V is TRBV7-9; perhaps TRBD1 as D (6 bases). The length of the CDR3 is 17 residues. CDR1 is SEHNR and CDR2 is FQNEAQ in the germline V gene (reference sequence). V lost 1 base and J 7 bases, leaving 19 bases between the germline ends. The CDR3 coding sequence is TGTGCCAGCAGCTTAGACAGGAGTGGCAGGGGAGGTGAAAAACTGTTTTTT. This gives the protein CASSLDRSGRGGEKLFF.

The chain combines TRBV11-2 with TRBJ2-5; D gene ambiguous. V was pared by 0 bases and J by 5 bases, with 7 bases between. The germline gives CDR1 SGHAT, CDR2 FQNNGV. There are 13 residues in the CDR3. CDR3 in DNA: TGTGCCAGCAGCTTAGAACAAAGCGAGACCCAGTACTTC. Translating gives CASSLEQSETQYF.

V is TRBV21-1 and J is TRBJ2-2; the DNA was not used to check the table's D call, TRBD2. TRBV21-1 is shown as a pseudogene. There are 16 residues in the CDR3. This CDR3 is CASSKGAGNVTGELFF. DNA for the CDR3: TGTGCCAGCAGCAAAGGAGCGGGAAACGTCACCGGGGAGCTGTTTTTT.

The V gene is TRBV5-1, the J gene TRBJ2-1, with no clear D. This CDR3 is 14 amino acids long. The V gene's germline CDR1 is SGHRS and CDR2 YFSETQ. V was trimmed by 4 bases and J by 3 bases, leaving 11 bases between them. In DNA form, the CDR3 reads TGCGCCAGCAGCCCGAGATCGGACTACAATGAGCAGTTCTTC. Translating gives CASSPRSDYNEQFF.

The chain uses TRBV29-1 and TRBJ2-5; no firm D call. This CDR3 is built from 10 residues. Germline CDR1 SQVTM, CDR2 ANQGSEA. V was shortened by 4 bases and J by 5 bases, with 5 bases between the two germline ends. The chain's CDR3 is CSVVGETQYF. The CDR3 DNA is TGCAGCGTTGTAGGGGAGACCCAGTACTTC. The full variable domain, its missing parts supplied by reference TRBV29-1 and TRBJ2-5, is SAVISQKPSRDICQRGTSLTIQCQVDSQVTMMFWYRQQPGQSLTLIATANQGSEATYESGFVIDKFPISRPNLTFSTLTVSNMSPEDSSIYLCSVVGETQYFGPGTRLLVL.

This clonotype was recorded a few times. The J gene is TRBJ1-5, the V gene TRBV7-2, with 7 bases identical to TRBD1. This CDR3 has 15 residues. V gave up 2 bases and J gave up 3 bases; unmatched junction bases: 4. Germline CDR1 is SGHTA and CDR2 is FQGNSA. The CDR3 DNA reads TGTGCCAGCAGCTTATACAGGGGTGTCAATCAGCCCCAGCATTTT. The encoded protein is CASSLYRGVNQPQHF.